These 27 T cell receptor beta chains came from one sample sequenced in a study of resident and recirculating memory T cells in vitiligo. Assay used: immunoSEQ multiplex PCR; TCRdb lists only in-frame clones, some missing. The sample lists 55,000 to 75,000 clones, roughly 92% seen once, with roughly 5% in the top ten. The sequencing sample was made of blood. Receptors originate from a male donor with vitiligo.

This chain uses TRBV10-3 with TRBJ1-2, with 9 bases lining up with TRBD1. The J segment lost 4 bases and the V segment lost 8 bases, leaving 14 bases of the junction unmatched. Germline lookup yields CDR1 ENHRY and CDR2 SYGVKD. This CDR3 contains 16 residues. For the CDR3, the DNA is TGTGCCATCCCAAACGGGACAGGGAGTCCAGGCTATGGCTACACCTTC. Protein: CAIPNGTGSPGYGYTF.

This clone occurred once. This chain uses TRBV9 with TRBJ2-3; 14 nucleotides line up with TRBD2. The CDR3 consists of 19 residues. Germline V lookup: CDR1 SGDLS, CDR2 YYNGEE. With V trimmed by 4 bases and J by 0 bases, 10 bases remained unmatched. The CDR3 loop is CASSMARTSGGLSTDTQYF. The CDR3 nucleotides read TGTGCCAGCAGCATGGCTCGGACTAGCGGGGGGCTTAGCACAGATACGCAGTATTTT.

The chain combines TRBV5-1 with TRBJ1-4, with 12 nucleotides matching TRBD1. Germline V CDR1 and CDR2: SGHRS, YFSETQ. The J segment lost 8 bases and the V segment lost 0 bases, leaving 2 bases of the junction unmatched. The CDR3 has 15 amino acids. In nucleotides, the CDR3 is TGCGCCAGCAGCTTGGGGGGACAGGGGGCGGAAAAACTGTTTTTT. Translated, it gives CASSLGGQGAEKLFF.

The gene calls are TRBV7-2 and TRBJ1-2, with a possible D match to TRBD1 (6 bases). Germline V gene sequence: CDR1 SGHTA, CDR2 FQGNSA. The CDR3 length is 17 residues. The ends were cut back, 5 bases at V and 6 bases at J, with 25 bases in the middle. This CDR3 reads CASSRRAGTLALDGYTF. The CDR3 DNA reads TGTGCCAGCAGCCGAAGGGCCGGGACACTGGCTCTAGATGGCTACACCTTC.

This rearrangement joins TRBV28 to TRBJ1-4; TRBD1 matches at 8 bases. V shed 3 bases and J 10 bases; nucleotides not matched to a gene: 7. The length of the CDR3 is 14 residues. From germline, CDR1 is MDHEN and CDR2 SYDVKM. The CDR3 coding sequence is TGTGCCAGCAGTTTTTCGGACAGGGTTGTAAAACTGTTTTTT. This encodes CASSFSDRVVKLFF.

The V call is TRBV9, the J call TRBJ2-2, with 8 positions matching TRBD2. The J segment lost 6 bases and the V segment lost 4 bases, leaving 11 bases of the junction unmatched. CDR1 and CDR2 from the germline V gene are SGDLS and YYNGEE. The CDR3 is made up of 16 amino acids. The DNA of the CDR3 is TGTGCCAGCAGCCGAAGAGCGGGGGTCGGGCCCGGGGAGCTGTTTTTT. Encoded protein: CASSRRAGVGPGELFF.

This chain connects TRBV11-2 to TRBJ2-5, with TRBD2 matching over 10 bases. This CDR3 region has 16 residues. Per the germline V gene, CDR1 is SGHAT and CDR2 is FQNNGV. Trimming took 5 bases from V and 5 from J; bases not matched to a gene: 11. Here the CDR3 DNA reads TGTGCCAGCAGCGTTAGCGGGGGGACGGAGTGGGAGACCCAGTACTTC. This codes for CASSVSGGTEWETQYF.

This chain links TRBV11-2 with TRBJ2-3; D is possibly TRBD2 (5 bases). Trimming stripped 2 bases from V and 3 bases from J, with 15 bases between. CDR1 and CDR2 from the germline V gene are SGHAT and FQNNGV. The CDR3 has 16 amino acids. CDR3 in amino acids: CASSLRGSLATDTQYF. In nucleotides, the CDR3 is TGTGCCAGCAGCTTACGCGGTTCGCTAGCTACAGATACGCAGTATTTT. The whole variable domain, filled in from reference TRBV11-2 and TRBJ2-3, reads EAGVAQSPRYKIIEKRQSVAFWCNPISGHATLYWYQQILGQGPKLLIQFQNNGVVDDSQLPKDRFSAERLKGVDSTLKIQPAKLEDSAVYLCASSLRGSLATDTQYFGPGTRLTVL.

The chain combines TRBV4-3 with TRBJ2-7; TRBD1 agrees at 7 bases. J gave up 5 bases and V 3 bases, and 7 bases lay outside the gene matches. From germline, CDR1 is LGHNA and CDR2 YSLEER. The CDR3 totals 14 residues. CDR3 residues: CASSHLQGTDEQYF. The CDR3 coding sequence is TGCGCCAGCAGCCATTTACAGGGGACCGACGAGCAGTACTTC.

The CDR3 DNA sequence: TGCGCCAGCAGCCCCGGATCTAGCTCAGACCAGTACTTC. It specifies CASSPGSSSDQYF. The chain recombines TRBV4-3 with TRBJ2-7; D perhaps matches TRBD2 (5 bases). V was pared by 4 bases and J by 10 bases, with 17 bases between. From germline, CDR1 is LGHNA and CDR2 YSLEER. This CDR3 has 13 amino acids.

This chain connects TRBV29-1 to TRBJ2-2; D is perhaps TRBD2 (5 bases). Germline V gene data show CDR1 as SQVTM and CDR2 as ANQGSEA. The CDR3 consists of 14 residues. The V gene lost 3 bases and the J gene lost 5 bases, with 13 bases spanning the gap. The CDR3 here is CSVDSRSGTGELFF. The CDR3 coding sequence is TGCAGCGTTGATTCCCGATCGGGAACCGGGGAGCTGTTTTTT.

The gene calls are TRBV28 and TRBJ2-7, with D possibly matching TRBD1 (7 bases). V shed 6 bases and J shed 3 bases, with 15 bases lying between them. This CDR3 comprises 14 residues. Germline assignment: CDR1 MDHEN and CDR2 SYDVKM. CDR3 in amino acids: CASRTAGQNYEQYF. CDR3 nucleotide sequence: TGTGCCAGCAGGACCGCGGGACAGAACTACGAGCAGTACTTC.

The gene calls are TRBV23-1 and TRBJ1-2, with 12 bases that match TRBD1. Being an ORF, TRBV23-1 has a function that is uncertain. Trimming at V came to 3 bases and at J to 7 bases, leaving 15 bases not matched to a gene. This CDR3 is 18 amino acids long. The CDR3 bases are TGCGCCAGCAGTCACCCCACCGGGACAGGGGGCGCCTTGAGTGGCTACACCTTC. Its protein product is CASSHPTGTGGALSGYTF.

The CDR3 DNA is TGCGCCAGCAGCCGACACAGGAGCTCCTACGAGCAGTACTTC. This codes for CASSRHRSSYEQYF. This chain uses TRBV4-3 with TRBJ2-5, with a tentative D call TRBD1 (5 bases). The DNA end is a closer match to TRBJ2-7, so the J assignment may be wrong. The V gene's germline CDR1 is LGHNA and CDR2 YSLEER. This CDR3 is 14 amino acids long.

DNA for the CDR3: TGTGCCAGCAGCTCAACCGGGACTAGCCCTACAGAAGAGCAGTTCTTC. The encoded protein is CASSSTGTSPTEEQFF. The chain has TRBV6-4 and TRBJ2-1, with TRBD2 matching 9 bases. With 6 bases clipped from V and 10 bases from J, the junction kept 16 bases outside the gene matches. This CDR3 has 16 amino acids. Germline CDR1 reads MRHNA; CDR2 reads SNTAGT.

For this clone: Sequence at one end of the junction differs from germline and may be a read error. This sample includes further DNA sequences coding for the same CDR3. The DNA for the CDR3 is TGCGCCAGCAGCCAAGGGGAGACCCCGGCCCTGGGGTCGGGTACTGAGGCTTTCTTT. Translation gives CASSQGETPALGSGTEAFF. The V call is TRBV4-1, the J call TRBJ1-1; D is uncertain. CDR3 length: 19 amino acids. Germline V CDR1 and CDR2: MGHRA, YSYEKL.

This sequence joins TRBV6-5 and TRBJ1-2; no reliable D call. Germline CDR1 and CDR2: MNHEY and SVGAGI. V lost 2 bases, J lost 2 bases, and 9 bases lay in between. The length of the CDR3 is 14 residues. DNA of the CDR3: TGTGCCAGCAGTTACGCCGCGGGCAACTATGGCTACACCTTC. Translated: CASSYAAGNYGYTF.

V usage is TRBV15 and J usage is TRBJ1-4; D remains ambiguous. Per the germline V gene, CDR1 is LNHNV and CDR2 is YYDKDF (reference sequence). Trimming removed 3 bases at V and 0 bases at J, with 11 bases between. The CDR3 is made up of 16 amino acids. This chain's CDR3 is CATSRGAGATNEKLFF. The CDR3 DNA reads TGTGCCACCAGCAGGGGAGCCGGAGCAACTAATGAAAAACTGTTTTTT. The complete variable domain, with remaining parts taken from reference TRBV15 and TRBJ1-4, reads DAMVIQNPRYQVTQFGKPVTLSCSQTLNHNVMYWYQQKSSQAPKLLFHYYDKDFNNEADTPDNFQSRRPNTSFCFLDIRSPGLGDTAMYLCATSRGAGATNEKLFFGSGTQLSVL.

The V call is TRBV29-1, the J call TRBJ2-3; TRBD1 agrees at 8 bases. The germline gives CDR1 SQVTM, CDR2 ANQGSEA. CDR3 length: 14 amino acids. Losses at the gene ends were 5 bases for V and 1 base for J; bases not matched to a gene: 5. CDR3 in amino acids: CSVSRGLRTDTQYF. The DNA of the CDR3 is TGCAGCGTTTCCAGGGGGCTCCGCACAGATACGCAGTATTTT.

The chain couples TRBV9 to TRBJ2-5, with D possibly TRBD2 on 7 matching bases. The CDR3 covers 17 residues. CDR1 and CDR2 (germline): SGDLS, YYNGEE. Between the trimmed V and J ends, which lost 0 bases and 4 bases, there was a span of 19 bases. CDR3 loop: CASSVGARGGAGETQYF. Here the CDR3 DNA reads TGTGCCAGCAGCGTAGGTGCTAGGGGGGGGGCAGGAGAGACCCAGTACTTC.

V gene TRBV10-3 combines with J gene TRBJ1-1, with D perhaps TRBD1 (5 bases). CDR3 size: 15 residues. V lost 3 bases and J lost 1, with 12 bases in between. Germline loops: CDR1 ENHRY, CDR2 SYGVKD. This CDR3 is CAISEGVKGNTEAFF. In DNA, the CDR3 is TGTGCCATCAGTGAAGGGGTGAAGGGGAACACTGAAGCTTTCTTT.

The chain joins TRBV19 to TRBJ1-6, with D perhaps matching TRBD1 (5 bases). V shed 7 bases and J shed 7 bases, with 11 bases lying between them. CDR1 is LNHDA and CDR2 is SQIVND in the germline V gene (reference sequence). The CDR3 extends over 13 amino acids. Here the CDR3 DNA reads TGTGCCAGTAATTCGGAGGGGAATTCACCCCTCCACTTT. This codes for CASNSEGNSPLHF.

This chain links TRBV19 with TRBJ2-1; perhaps TRBD2 as D (6 bases). Trimming removed 2 bases from V and 4 bases from J, with 12 bases in between. CDR1 is LNHDA and CDR2 is SQIVND in the germline V gene (reference sequence). This CDR3 comprises 15 residues. The CDR3 spells CASSIRSGEYNEQFF. CDR3 coding DNA: TGTGCCAGTAGTATACGGTCGGGGGAATACAATGAGCAGTTCTTC.

This sequence joins TRBV10-3 and TRBJ1-1; 9 bases are shared with TRBD1. CDR3 size: 14 residues. Germline CDR1 ENHRY, CDR2 SYGVKD. V gave up 6 bases and J gave up 5 bases; unmatched junction bases: 7. CDR3 residues: CAIRGTGRETEAFF. CDR3 DNA sequence: TGTGCCATCAGAGGGACAGGGAGGGAGACTGAAGCTTTCTTT.

This clone was seen just once. The chain's CDR3 is CASSVAADTQYF. In DNA form, the CDR3 reads TGTGCCAGCAGCGTAGCGGCAGATACGCAGTATTTT. The chain uses TRBV9 and TRBJ2-3; D is ambiguous. Trimming took off 0 bases at V and 4 bases at J, with 3 bases between the two ends. CDR1 is SGDLS, CDR2 YYNGEE, per germline. This CDR3 region has 12 residues.

The chain employs TRBV4-3 and TRBJ2-1, with D tentatively TRBD1 (5 bases). V was pared by 0 bases and J by 6 bases, with 15 bases between. This CDR3 has 16 amino acids. Germline loops: CDR1 LGHNA, CDR2 YSLEER. The CDR3 DNA sequence: TGCGCCAGCAGCCAAGAGCGCCCTGAAACAGGCAATGAGCAGTTCTTC. Protein sequence: CASSQERPETGNEQFF.

This chain joins TRBV18 and TRBJ1-1, with 8 bases matching TRBD1. V lost 5 bases and J lost 5; bases outside the gene matches: 4. The CDR3 runs 13 residues. Germline CDR1 is KGHSH and CDR2 is LQKENI. The CDR3 nucleotides are TGTGCCAGCTCAGCAGACAGGGGTACTGAAGCTTTCTTT. Protein product: CASSADRGTEAFF.